The 10 T cell receptor beta chains below were found in one sample sequenced in a study of blood T cell repertoires in COVID-19. Generated by immunoSEQ multiplex PCR, the TCRdb table keeps only in-frame clones and is missing some. This sample has about 31,000 clones; approximately 88% occur once, and the top ten carry 7% to 9.5%. The sequencing sample was made of peripheral blood. The receptors here all came from a man aged 60 to 75 with COVID-19, enrolled during active disease.

The V and J genes are TRBV20-1 and TRBJ2-3; D may be TRBD1 (5 bases). V lost 3 bases to trimming and J lost 1 base, with 14 bases between them. The CDR3 is 15 amino acids. Germline V gives CDR1 DFQATT, CDR2 SNEGSKA (reference sequence). CDR3 sequence (DNA): TGCAGTGCTAGTGGGGCAGAACAGGGCACAGATACGCAGTATTTT. Translation: CSASGAEQGTDTQYF.

The V gene is TRBV21-1, the J gene TRBJ1-5; the tabulated D call, TRBD1, remains unverified against the DNA. TRBV21-1 is flagged as a pseudogene. The CDR3 covers 17 residues. The CDR3, as DNA: TGTGCCAGCAGCAAAGTGGCAGGGCCCTATAGCAATCAGCCCCAGCATTTT. Translation gives CASSKVAGPYSNQPQHF.

The chain joins TRBV27 to TRBJ1-1, with D unclear. The V gene lost 6 bases and the J gene lost 1 base, with 12 bases spanning the gap. Germline lookup yields CDR1 MNHEY and CDR2 SMNVEV (reference sequence). The CDR3 sequence is 14 residues long. As DNA, the CDR3 is TGTGCCAGCAGGGACTGGACGGGGAACACTGAAGCTTTCTTT. Its protein product is CASRDWTGNTEAFF.

J is TRBJ2-7 and V is TRBV7-8; 8 nucleotides agree with TRBD1. Looked up from germline, CDR1 is SGHVS and CDR2 is FQNEAQ. After removal of 0 bases from V and 5 bases from J, the junction contained 9 bases not matched to a gene. This CDR3 spans 16 amino acids. CDR3 residues: CASSLAPRQGPHEQYF. CDR3 DNA sequence: TGTGCCAGCAGCTTAGCTCCGAGACAGGGGCCCCACGAGCAGTACTTC.

The chain has TRBV28 and TRBJ1-5; 10 bases match TRBD1. With 6 bases clipped from V and 5 bases from J, the junction kept 4 bases outside the gene matches. Germline V CDR1 and CDR2: MDHEN, SYDVKM. CDR3 size: 14 residues. The CDR3 DNA reads TGTGCCAGCAGCGAGGGACAGGGGTATCAGCCCCAGCATTTT. This codes for CASSEGQGYQPQHF.

V is TRBV28 and J is TRBJ1-1; D not resolved. The CDR3 is made up of 13 amino acids. Trimming took 2 bases from V and 5 from J, leaving 9 bases between them. Looked up from germline, CDR1 is MDHEN and CDR2 is SYDVKM. The CDR3 coding sequence is TGTGCCAGCAGTTTAACGGGGAGGACTGAAGCTTTCTTT. This sequence encodes CASSLTGRTEAFF.

The chain is built from TRBV7-8 and TRBJ1-2; a weak D match, TRBD1 (5 bases). Trimming took 5 bases from V and 1 from J, leaving 11 bases between them. CDR3 length: 14 residues. The germline V gene has CDR1 SGHVS and CDR2 FQNEAQ. Here the CDR3 DNA reads TGTGCCAGCAGCGTGGGGCAGGGTAACTATGGCTACACCTTC. It yields the protein CASSVGQGNYGYTF.

V gene TRBV24-1 combines with J gene TRBJ2-1; D not resolved. This CDR3 contains 15 residues. CDR1 and CDR2 (germline): KGHDR, SFDVKD. V was cut by 3 bases and J by 8 bases, with 16 bases left in between. CDR3 protein: CATSDTPPKSDEQFF. The CDR3 DNA follows: TGTGCCACCAGTGATACCCCCCCAAAGAGTGATGAGCAGTTCTTC.

This clone was seen a single time. The rearrangement joins TRBV18 to TRBJ1-2; 11 nucleotides match TRBD1. V was clipped by 2 bases and J by 5 bases; unmatched bases: 4. Germline CDR1 reads KGHSH; CDR2 reads LQKENI. This CDR3 is built from 15 residues. The CDR3 DNA reads TGTGCCAGCTCACCATCGGGACAGGGGGATTATGGCTACACCTTC. It specifies CASSPSGQGDYGYTF.

The chain carries TRBV5-1 and TRBJ2-7; TRBD1 aligns across 8 bases. This CDR3 comprises 17 residues. V gave up 7 bases and J gave up 7 bases; unmatched junction bases: 22. Germline V lookup: CDR1 SGHRS, CDR2 YFSETQ. The CDR3: CASGRTGKTKSGGEQYF. The DNA of the CDR3 is TGCGCCAGCGGAAGGACAGGGAAGACAAAGTCTGGAGGAGAGCAGTACTTC. Full variable domain (rest looked up from reference TRBV5-1 and TRBJ2-7): KAGVTQTPRYLIKTRGQQVTLSCSPISGHRSVSWYQQTPGQGLQFLFEYFSETQRNKGNFPGRFSGRQFSNSRSEMNVSTLELGDSALYLCASGRTGKTKSGGEQYFGPGTRLTVT.